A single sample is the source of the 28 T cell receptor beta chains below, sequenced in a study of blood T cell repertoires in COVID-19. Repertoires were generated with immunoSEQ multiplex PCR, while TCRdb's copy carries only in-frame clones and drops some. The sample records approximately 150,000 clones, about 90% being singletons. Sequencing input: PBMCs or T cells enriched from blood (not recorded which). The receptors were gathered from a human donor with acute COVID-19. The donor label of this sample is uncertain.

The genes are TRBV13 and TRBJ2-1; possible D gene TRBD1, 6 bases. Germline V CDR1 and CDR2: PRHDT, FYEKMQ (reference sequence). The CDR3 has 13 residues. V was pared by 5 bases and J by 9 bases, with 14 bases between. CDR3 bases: TGTGCCAGCAGCACGACAGGTAGTACTGAGCAGTTCTTC. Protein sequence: CASSTTGSTEQFF.

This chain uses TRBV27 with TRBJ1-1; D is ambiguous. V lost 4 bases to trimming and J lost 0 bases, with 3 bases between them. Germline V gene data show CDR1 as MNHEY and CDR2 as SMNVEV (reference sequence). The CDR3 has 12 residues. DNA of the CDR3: TGTGCCAGCAGTTCCATGAACACTGAAGCTTTCTTT. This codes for CASSSMNTEAFF.

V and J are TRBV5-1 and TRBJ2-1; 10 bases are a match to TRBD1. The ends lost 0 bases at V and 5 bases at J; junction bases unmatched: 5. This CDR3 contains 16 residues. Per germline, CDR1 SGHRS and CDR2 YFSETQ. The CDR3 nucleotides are TGCGCCAGCAGCTTGGCTCCGGGACAGGGGCACAATGAGCAGTTCTTC. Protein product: CASSLAPGQGHNEQFF.

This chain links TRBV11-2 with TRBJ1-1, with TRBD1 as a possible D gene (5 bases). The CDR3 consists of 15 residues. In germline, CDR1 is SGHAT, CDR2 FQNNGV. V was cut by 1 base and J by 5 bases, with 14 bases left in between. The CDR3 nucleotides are TGTGCCAGCAGCTTAGTGGGCCAGGGTGGTACTGAAGCTTTCTTT. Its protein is CASSLVGQGGTEAFF.

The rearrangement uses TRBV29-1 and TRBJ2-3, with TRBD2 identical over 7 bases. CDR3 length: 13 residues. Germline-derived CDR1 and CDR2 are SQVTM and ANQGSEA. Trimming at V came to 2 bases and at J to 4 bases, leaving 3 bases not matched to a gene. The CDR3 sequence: CSVETGGADTQYF. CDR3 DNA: TGCAGCGTTGAAACTGGGGGGGCAGATACGCAGTATTTT.

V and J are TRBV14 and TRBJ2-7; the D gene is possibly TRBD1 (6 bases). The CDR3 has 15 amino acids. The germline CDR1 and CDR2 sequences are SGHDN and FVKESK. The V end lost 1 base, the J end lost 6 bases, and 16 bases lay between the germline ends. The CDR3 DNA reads TGTGCCAGCAGCCAAGCTAACAGGGTGCGGAGCGAGCAGTACTTC. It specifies CASSQANRVRSEQYF. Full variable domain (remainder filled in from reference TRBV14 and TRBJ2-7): EAGVTQFPSHSVIEKGQTVTLRCDPISGHDNLYWYRRVMGKEIKFLLHFVKESKQDESGMPNNRFLAERTGGTYSTLKVQPAELEDSGVYFCASSQANRVRSEQYFGPGTRLTVT.

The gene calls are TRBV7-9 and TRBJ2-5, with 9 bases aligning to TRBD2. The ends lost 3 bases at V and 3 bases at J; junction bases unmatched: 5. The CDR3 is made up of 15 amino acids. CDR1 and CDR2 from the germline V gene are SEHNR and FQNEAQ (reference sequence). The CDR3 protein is CASSLVRLAEETQYF. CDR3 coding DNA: TGTGCCAGCAGCTTGGTACGACTAGCGGAAGAGACCCAGTACTTC.

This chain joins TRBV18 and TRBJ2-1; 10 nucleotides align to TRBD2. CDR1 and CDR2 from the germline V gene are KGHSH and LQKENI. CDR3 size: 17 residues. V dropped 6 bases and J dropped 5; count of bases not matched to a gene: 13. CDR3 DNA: TGTGCCAGCTCCCCCTTTTTACTAGCGGGGAAACACAATGAGCAGTTCTTC. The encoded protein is CASSPFLLAGKHNEQFF.

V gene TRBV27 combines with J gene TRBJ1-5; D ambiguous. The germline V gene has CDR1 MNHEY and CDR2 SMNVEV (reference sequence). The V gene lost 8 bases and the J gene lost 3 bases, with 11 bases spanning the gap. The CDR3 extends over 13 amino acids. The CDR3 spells CASGAVFNQPQHF. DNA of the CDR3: TGTGCCAGCGGAGCAGTGTTCAATCAGCCCCAGCATTTT.

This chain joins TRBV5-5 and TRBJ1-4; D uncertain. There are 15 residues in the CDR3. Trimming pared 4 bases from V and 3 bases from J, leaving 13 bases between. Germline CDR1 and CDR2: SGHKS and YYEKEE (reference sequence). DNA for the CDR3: TGTGCCAGCAGCCCACGACAAACATCTAATGAAAAACTGTTTTTT. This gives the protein CASSPRQTSNEKLFF.

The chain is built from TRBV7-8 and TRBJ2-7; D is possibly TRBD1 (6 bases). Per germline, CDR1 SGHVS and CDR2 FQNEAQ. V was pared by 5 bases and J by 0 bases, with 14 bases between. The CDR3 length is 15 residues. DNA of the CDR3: TGTGCCAGCAGCCTGGGGACAAGCAGCTCCTACGAGCAGTACTTC. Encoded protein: CASSLGTSSSYEQYF.

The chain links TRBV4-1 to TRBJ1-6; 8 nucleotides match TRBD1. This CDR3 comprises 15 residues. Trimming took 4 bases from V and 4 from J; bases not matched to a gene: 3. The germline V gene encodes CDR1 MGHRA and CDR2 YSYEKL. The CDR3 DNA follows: TGCGCCAGCAGCCGAGGGGACAGGTATAATTCACCCCTCCACTTT. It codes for CASSRGDRYNSPLHF.

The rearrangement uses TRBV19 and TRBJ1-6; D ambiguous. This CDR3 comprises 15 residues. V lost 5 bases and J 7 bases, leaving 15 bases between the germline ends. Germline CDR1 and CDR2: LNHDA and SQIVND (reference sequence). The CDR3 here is CASSPQALGNSPLHF. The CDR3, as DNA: TGTGCCAGTAGTCCCCAGGCTTTAGGAAATTCACCCCTCCACTTT.

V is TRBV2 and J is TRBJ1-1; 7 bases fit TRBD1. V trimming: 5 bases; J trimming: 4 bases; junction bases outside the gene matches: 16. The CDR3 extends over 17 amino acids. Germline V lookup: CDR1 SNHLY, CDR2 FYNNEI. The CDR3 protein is CASSTPLTGRRSTEAFF. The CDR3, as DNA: TGTGCCAGCAGTACACCGTTGACAGGGCGTAGGAGCACTGAAGCTTTCTTT.

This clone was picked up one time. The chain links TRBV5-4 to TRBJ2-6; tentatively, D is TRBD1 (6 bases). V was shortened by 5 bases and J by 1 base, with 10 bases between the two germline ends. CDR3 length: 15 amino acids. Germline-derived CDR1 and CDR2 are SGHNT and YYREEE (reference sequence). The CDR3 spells CASRVDSSGANVLTF. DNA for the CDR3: TGTGCCAGCAGGGTGGACAGTTCTGGGGCCAACGTCCTGACTTTC.

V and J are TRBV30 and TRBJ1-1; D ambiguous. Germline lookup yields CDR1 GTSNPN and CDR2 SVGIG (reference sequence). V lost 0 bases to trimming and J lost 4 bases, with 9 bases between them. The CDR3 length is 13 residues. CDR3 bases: TGTGCCTGGAGTGTAAGCGCGGGCACTGAAGCTTTCTTT. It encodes CAWSVSAGTEAFF. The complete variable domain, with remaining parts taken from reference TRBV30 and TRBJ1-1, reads SQTIHQWPATLVQPVGSPLSLECTVEGTSNPNLYWYRQAAGRGLQLLFYSVGIGQISSEVPQNLSASRPQDRQFILSSKKLLLSDSGFYLCAWSVSAGTEAFFGQGTRLTVV.

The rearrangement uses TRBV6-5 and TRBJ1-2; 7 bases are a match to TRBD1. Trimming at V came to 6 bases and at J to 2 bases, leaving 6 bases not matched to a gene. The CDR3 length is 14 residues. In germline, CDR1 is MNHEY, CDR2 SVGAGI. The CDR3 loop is CASSIDRANYGYTF. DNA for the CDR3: TGTGCCAGCAGCATAGACAGGGCAAACTATGGCTACACCTTC.

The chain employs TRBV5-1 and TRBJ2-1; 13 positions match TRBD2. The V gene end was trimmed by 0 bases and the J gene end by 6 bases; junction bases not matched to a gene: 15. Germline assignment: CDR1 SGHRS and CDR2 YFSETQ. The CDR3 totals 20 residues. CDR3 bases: TGCGCCAGCAGCTTGGCCGTTAAGGAACTAGCGGGGGGGCGTACCAATGAGCAGTTCTTC. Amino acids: CASSLAVKELAGGRTNEQFF.

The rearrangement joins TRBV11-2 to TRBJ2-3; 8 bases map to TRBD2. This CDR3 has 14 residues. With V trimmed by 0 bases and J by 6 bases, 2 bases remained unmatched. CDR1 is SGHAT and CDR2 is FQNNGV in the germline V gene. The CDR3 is CASSLEQRGDTQYF. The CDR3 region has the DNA TGTGCCAGCAGCTTAGAGCAGCGGGGGGATACGCAGTATTTT.

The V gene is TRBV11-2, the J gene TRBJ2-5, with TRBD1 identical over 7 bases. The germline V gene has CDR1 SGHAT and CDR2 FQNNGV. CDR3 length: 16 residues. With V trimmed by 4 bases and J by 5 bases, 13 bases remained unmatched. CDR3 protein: CASSSHSGTDWETQYF. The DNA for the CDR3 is TGTGCCAGCAGCTCACACTCCGGGACAGATTGGGAGACCCAGTACTTC.

CDR3 residues: CASRPGQGYTEAFF. CDR3 sequence (DNA): TGTGCCAGCAGACCCGGGCAGGGGTACACTGAAGCTTTCTTT. This sequence joins TRBV6-5 and TRBJ1-1, with a possible D match to TRBD1 (6 bases). The length of the CDR3 is 14 residues. Germline lookup yields CDR1 MNHEY and CDR2 SVGAGI. V gave up 6 bases and J gave up 3 bases, with 14 bases separating them.

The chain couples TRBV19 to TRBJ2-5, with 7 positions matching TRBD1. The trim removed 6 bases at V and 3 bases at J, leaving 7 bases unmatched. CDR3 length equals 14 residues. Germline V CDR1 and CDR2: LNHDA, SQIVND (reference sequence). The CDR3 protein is CASSPGQIKETQYF. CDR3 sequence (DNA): TGTGCCAGTAGCCCGGGACAGATTAAAGAGACCCAGTACTTC.

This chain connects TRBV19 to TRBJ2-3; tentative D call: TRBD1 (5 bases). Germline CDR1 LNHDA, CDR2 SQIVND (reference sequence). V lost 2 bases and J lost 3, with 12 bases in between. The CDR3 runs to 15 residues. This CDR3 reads CASSITPAGTDTQYF. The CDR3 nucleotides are TGTGCCAGTAGTATAACTCCCGCAGGGACAGATACGCAGTATTTT. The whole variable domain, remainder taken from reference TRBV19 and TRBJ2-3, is DGGITQSPKYLFRKEGQNVTLSCEQNLNHDAMYWYRQDPGQGLRLIYYSQIVNDFQKGDIAEGYSVSREKKESFPLTVTSAQKNPTAFYLCASSITPAGTDTQYFGPGTRLTVL.

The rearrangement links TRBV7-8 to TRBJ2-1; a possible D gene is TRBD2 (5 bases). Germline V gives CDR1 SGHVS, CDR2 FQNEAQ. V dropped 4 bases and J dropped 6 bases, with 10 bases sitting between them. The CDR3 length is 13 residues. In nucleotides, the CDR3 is TGTGCCAGCAGCTCCGCGGGCAGCAATGAGCAGTTCTTC. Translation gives CASSSAGSNEQFF.

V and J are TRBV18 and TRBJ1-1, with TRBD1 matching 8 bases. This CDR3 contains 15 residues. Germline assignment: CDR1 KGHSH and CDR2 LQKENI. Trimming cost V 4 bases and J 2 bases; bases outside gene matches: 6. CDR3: CASSLGTGHNTEAFF. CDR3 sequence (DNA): TGTGCCAGCTCACTCGGGACAGGACATAACACTGAAGCTTTCTTT.

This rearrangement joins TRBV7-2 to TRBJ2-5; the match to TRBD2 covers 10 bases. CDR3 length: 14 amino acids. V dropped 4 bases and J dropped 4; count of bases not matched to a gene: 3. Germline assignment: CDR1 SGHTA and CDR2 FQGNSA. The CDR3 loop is CASSSRLAGETQYF. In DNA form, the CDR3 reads TGTGCCAGCAGCTCACGACTAGCGGGAGAGACCCAGTACTTC.

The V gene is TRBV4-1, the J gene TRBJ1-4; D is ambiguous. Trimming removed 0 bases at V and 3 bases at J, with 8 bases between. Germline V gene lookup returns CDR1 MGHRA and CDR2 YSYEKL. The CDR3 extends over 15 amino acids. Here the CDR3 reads CASSQDLVPNEKLFF. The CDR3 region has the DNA TGCGCCAGCAGCCAAGATTTAGTGCCTAATGAAAAACTGTTTTTT.

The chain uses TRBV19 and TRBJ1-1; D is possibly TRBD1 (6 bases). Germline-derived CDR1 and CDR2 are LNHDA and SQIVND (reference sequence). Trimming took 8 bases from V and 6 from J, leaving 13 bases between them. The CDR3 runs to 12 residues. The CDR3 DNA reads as TGTGCCAGTGAGGACAGTGAGGCTGAAGCTTTCTTT. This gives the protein CASEDSEAEAFF.